The source of this T cell receptor (beta chain) is a study of CD8 T cells in Susac syndrome. The healthy controls were matched to patients by age and sex. The TEMRA cells underwent FACS enrichment, while the CD8+ and CD4+ T cells underwent negative isolation. V dropped 3 bases and J dropped 4 bases, with 4 bases sitting between them. The CDR3 length is 12 residues. The V gene's germline CDR1 is LNHDA and CDR2 SQIVND (reference sequence). RNA, at about 0.45 to 1 ug, was reverse transcribed with random hexamers. The method of amplification for TCR beta CDR3 was immunoSEQ multiplex PCR, covering 54 Vbeta and 13 Jbeta. TCRdb passed the immunoSEQ multiplex PCR reads through MiXCR, listing each CDR3 protein once. The sample lists approximately 160,000 distinct CDR3 sequences, 92% occurring once.

The sequence derives from a human donor in good health. Source material: CD4+ T cells from PBMCs. The chain recombines TRBV19 with TRBJ1-5; D gene unclear. For the CDR3, the DNA is TGTGCCAGTAGTATGAGGAATCAGCCCCAGCATTTT. It codes for CASSMRNQPQHF.